A single sample is the source of the 23 T cell receptor beta chains below, sequenced in a study of Ad26.COV2.S vaccination and SARS-CoV-2 variants. TCRdb's table, derived via immunoSEQ multiplex PCR, lists solely in-frame clones and lacks some. Of 300,000 to 400,000 clones in the sample, about 87% were seen once. Treatment defined: some 19 received Ad26.COV2.S at low or high dose, single or two shots; about 5 received placebo; per-sample allocation not given. Day 63 following the first vaccine or placebo injection was when the samples were taken. The specimen comprised peripheral blood, sampled in a trial of Ad26.COV2.S vaccine versus placebo. Source of these receptors: a person aged 18-65 years who received the Ad26.COV2.S COVID-19 vaccine or a placebo.

This clone was recorded only once. The J gene is TRBJ1-5, the V gene TRBV7-3; D uncertain. Trimming left V 4 bases short and J 0 bases short, with 4 bases between. CDR1 is SGHTA and CDR2 is FQGTGA in the germline V gene. The CDR3 spans 13 residues. This CDR3 reads CASSSYSNQPQHF. DNA for the CDR3: TGTGCCAGCAGCTCGTATAGCAATCAGCCCCAGCATTTT.

The chain is built from TRBV7-3 and TRBJ2-7, with 10 bases fitting TRBD2. J lost 2 bases, V lost 6 bases, and 4 bases had no gene match. Looked up from germline, CDR1 is SGHTA and CDR2 is FQGTGA. CDR3 size: 14 residues. As DNA, the CDR3 is TGTGCCAGCAGTAGCGGGGGGCCCCCCTACGAGCAGTACTTC. Protein: CASSSGGPPYEQYF.

This clone has only a few counts. This sequence joins TRBV6-2 or TRBV6-3 and TRBJ1-1; D may be TRBD1 (6 bases). CDR3 length equals 15 residues. Germline V gene lookup returns CDR1 MNHEY and CDR2 SVGEGT. V lost 5 bases and J 5 bases, leaving 18 bases between the germline ends. The CDR3 loop reads CASSEPQGVGTEAFF. The DNA for the CDR3 is TGTGCCAGCAGTGAGCCACAGGGAGTTGGTACTGAAGCTTTCTTT.

The gene calls are TRBV5-1 and TRBJ1-2; 8 bases align to TRBD1. V lost 4 bases and J lost 3; bases outside the gene matches: 11. This CDR3 region has 16 residues. Per germline, CDR1 SGHRS and CDR2 YFSETQ. CDR3 in amino acids: CASSMGGQVIDYGYTF. CDR3 DNA: TGCGCCAGCAGCATGGGGGGACAGGTTATTGACTATGGCTACACCTTC.

The chain uses TRBV27 and TRBJ2-1; TRBD2 agrees at 7 bases. The CDR3 loop spans 17 amino acids. The junction had 23 bases not matched to a gene; V was cut back by 9 bases and J by 9 bases. The germline CDR1 and CDR2 sequences are MNHEY and SMNVEV (reference sequence). The CDR3 reads CARTRLSPTGGYAEQFF. For the CDR3, the DNA is TGTGCCAGGACCCGACTTTCCCCCACCGGGGGGTACGCTGAGCAGTTCTTC.

This clone occurred many times. The chain uses TRBV5-1 and TRBJ2-2, with D perhaps TRBD1 or TRBD2 (5 bases each). CDR1 is SGHRS and CDR2 is YFSETQ in the germline V gene. The CDR3 spans 17 residues. V lost 0 bases to trimming and J lost 4 bases, with 16 bases between them. The CDR3 DNA reads as TGCGCCAGCAGCTTGGACCGACCGGGGCGGACCACCGGGGAGCTGTTTTTT. As protein: CASSLDRPGRTTGELFF.

This rearrangement joins TRBV19 to TRBJ1-5; D is unclear. The CDR3 runs to 14 residues. Germline loops: CDR1 LNHDA, CDR2 SQIVND (reference sequence). The V end lost 7 bases, the J end lost 6 bases, and 16 bases lay between the germline ends. The CDR3 nucleotides read TGTGCCAGTACCTCCCCCGGACTCGGTCAGCCCCAGCATTTT. It specifies CASTSPGLGQPQHF.

V gene TRBV19 combines with J gene TRBJ2-7, with 7 bases that match TRBD1. CDR3 size: 15 residues. Trimming cost V 2 bases and J 3 bases; bases outside gene matches: 7. Germline-derived CDR1 and CDR2 are LNHDA and SQIVND (reference sequence). This chain's CDR3 is CASSIRWDRVYEQYF. CDR3 sequence (DNA): TGTGCCAGTAGTATAAGGTGGGACAGAGTCTACGAGCAGTACTTC. The complete variable domain, with remaining parts taken from reference TRBV19 and TRBJ2-7, reads DGGITQSPKYLFRKEGQNVTLSCEQNLNHDAMYWYRQDPGQGLRLIYYSQIVNDFQKGDIAEGYSVSREKKESFPLTVTSAQKNPTAFYLCASSIRWDRVYEQYFGPGTRLTVT.

The V and J genes are TRBV5-8 and TRBJ1-1; the D gene is possibly TRBD1 (6 bases). Trimming pared 0 bases from V and 7 bases from J, leaving 13 bases between. Looked up from germline, CDR1 is SGHTS and CDR2 is YDEGEE. This CDR3 contains 14 residues. CDR3 DNA: TGTGCCAGCAGCTTGGTTTCAGGGGATGGTGAAGCTTTCTTT. Amino acids: CASSLVSGDGEAFF.

The gene calls are TRBV15 and TRBJ2-2, with D possibly matching TRBD1 (5 bases). The CDR3 is 15 amino acids. Trimming left V 1 base short and J 4 bases short, with 10 bases between. Germline V gives CDR1 LNHNV, CDR2 YYDKDF (reference sequence). As DNA, the CDR3 is TGTGCCACCAGCAGAGTGCCAGGGATCACCGGGGAGCTGTTTTTT. Its translation: CATSRVPGITGELFF. The full variable domain, rest sourced from reference TRBV15 and TRBJ2-2, is DAMVIQNPRYQVTQFGKPVTLSCSQTLNHNVMYWYQQKSSQAPKLLFHYYDKDFNNEADTPDNFQSRRPNTSFCFLDIRSPGLGDTAMYLCATSRVPGITGELFFGEGSRLTVL.

The chain couples TRBV11-2 to TRBJ2-1; 9 bases map to TRBD2. The germline gives CDR1 SGHAT, CDR2 FQNNGV. The J segment lost 3 bases and the V segment lost 2 bases, leaving 2 bases of the junction unmatched. The CDR3 extends over 15 amino acids. The CDR3 protein is CASSLLAGIYNEQFF. In DNA, the CDR3 is TGTGCCAGCAGCTTACTAGCGGGAATCTACAATGAGCAGTTCTTC.

The rearrangement uses TRBV7-2 and TRBJ2-1, with TRBD1 identical over 7 bases. V shed 6 bases and J 1 base; nucleotides not matched to a gene: 15. There are 18 residues in the CDR3. The germline gives CDR1 SGHTA, CDR2 FQGNSA. CDR3 loop: CASRGNDRDTYSYNEQFF. The CDR3, as DNA: TGTGCCAGCAGGGGAAATGACAGGGATACCTATTCCTACAATGAGCAGTTCTTC.

The chain combines TRBV7-2 with TRBJ2-2; no definite D call. V was shortened by 5 bases and J by 6 bases, with 19 bases between the two germline ends. CDR1 SGHTA and CDR2 FQGNSA come from the germline V gene. The CDR3 is 16 residues long. CDR3 in amino acids: CASSLSQTLKAGELFF. The CDR3, as DNA: TGTGCCAGCAGCCTAAGCCAGACTTTAAAGGCCGGGGAGCTGTTTTTT.

This chain joins TRBV10-1 and TRBJ2-2, with a weak D call TRBD2 (5 bases). The CDR3 length is 17 residues. Germline loops: CDR1 WNHNN, CDR2 SYGVQD (reference sequence). The ends were cut back, 7 bases at V and 1 base at J, with 19 bases in the middle. Here the CDR3 reads CASTDPILSGNTGELFF. For the CDR3, the DNA is TGCGCCAGCACGGACCCAATCCTGAGCGGGAACACCGGGGAGCTGTTTTTT.

V gene TRBV28 combines with J gene TRBJ1-1; D ambiguous. The V and J ends lost 4 bases and 5 bases respectively, with 5 bases between them. CDR1 and CDR2 from the germline V gene are MDHEN and SYDVKM. The CDR3 sequence is 11 residues long. CDR3 coding DNA: TGTGCCAGCAGTTCGGCAACTGAAGCTTTCTTT. Encoded protein: CASSSATEAFF.

The chain carries TRBV5-8 and TRBJ2-7; TRBD1 matches 8 bases. The V and J ends lost 0 bases and 2 bases, in that order; junction bases with no gene match: 4. Germline V gene data show CDR1 as SGHTS and CDR2 as YDEGEE. The length of the CDR3 is 15 residues. CDR3 coding DNA: TGTGCCAGCAGCTTGGCCGGGACAGGACCCTACGAGCAGTACTTC. Encoded protein: CASSLAGTGPYEQYF.

The chain links TRBV30 to TRBJ2-5; 9 bases are shared with TRBD1. The germline gives CDR1 GTSNPN, CDR2 SVGIG (reference sequence). J gave up 4 bases and V 1 base, and 4 bases lay outside the gene matches. The CDR3 extends over 14 amino acids. This chain's CDR3 is CAWSADRGLETQYF. In nucleotides, the CDR3 is TGTGCCTGGAGTGCGGACAGGGGATTAGAGACCCAGTACTTC. The variable domain in full, completed from reference TRBV30 and TRBJ2-5, reads SQTIHQWPATLVQPVGSPLSLECTVEGTSNPNLYWYRQAAGRGLQLLFYSVGIGQISSEVPQNLSASRPQDRQFILSSKKLLLSDSGFYLCAWSADRGLETQYFGPGTRLLVL.

The V and J genes are TRBV7-9 and TRBJ1-5; D is uncertain. CDR1 and CDR2 from the germline V gene are SEHNR and FQNEAQ (reference sequence). Trimming shortened V by 3 bases and J by 12 bases, and 12 bases separated the two germline ends. The CDR3 sequence is 12 residues long. In DNA form, the CDR3 reads TGTGCCAGCAGCTTGGGGTATGAGCGCCAGCATTTT. Protein: CASSLGYERQHF.

This sequence joins TRBV5-1 and TRBJ2-4, with TRBD1 matching over 8 bases. The CDR3 sequence is 14 residues long. Germline V CDR1 and CDR2: SGHRS, YFSETQ. V lost 3 bases to trimming and J lost 6 bases; unmatched junction nucleotides: 5. The CDR3 DNA reads TGCGCCAGCAGCTCTGAAGGACAGGGAAACATTCAGTACTTC. Protein product: CASSSEGQGNIQYF.

The V call is TRBV24-1, the J call TRBJ2-3, with 9 bases that match TRBD1. Germline trimming cut 7 bases from V and 3 bases from J; bases unmatched to any gene: 7. Germline loops: CDR1 KGHDR, CDR2 SFDVKD. CDR3 length: 15 amino acids. The CDR3 loop is CATSPGGTGTDTQYF. CDR3 DNA sequence: TGTGCCACCAGCCCCGGGGGGACAGGGACAGATACGCAGTATTTT.

The chain joins TRBV11-3 to TRBJ1-1; TRBD1 agrees at 12 bases. The CDR3 sequence is 15 residues long. Germline V lookup: CDR1 SGHNT, CDR2 YENEEA. Unmatched junction bases numbered 5, after V lost 3 bases and J lost 6 bases. CDR3 in amino acids: CASSFSGTGGSEAFF. The CDR3 DNA reads as TGTGCCAGCAGCTTCTCCGGGACAGGGGGCTCTGAAGCTTTCTTT. Looking up the rest from reference TRBV11-3 and TRBJ1-1 gives the full variable domain: EAGVVQSPRYKIIEKKQPVAFWCNPISGHNTLYWYLQNLGQGPELLIRYENEEAVDDSQLPKDRFSAERLKGVDSTLKIQPAELGDSAVYLCASSFSGTGGSEAFFGQGTRLTVV.

This clone has only a few counts. The V and J genes are TRBV15 and TRBJ1-2, with 7 bases that match TRBD1. J was trimmed by 8 bases and V by 5 bases; bases with no gene match: 8. Germline V CDR1 and CDR2: LNHNV, YYDKDF (reference sequence). This CDR3 spans 13 amino acids. CDR3: CATSQDRVSGYTF. The DNA of the CDR3 is TGTGCCACCAGCCAAGACAGGGTTTCGGGCTACACCTTC. The variable domain in full, with the rest retrieved from reference TRBV15 and TRBJ1-2, is DAMVIQNPRYQVTQFGKPVTLSCSQTLNHNVMYWYQQKSSQAPKLLFHYYDKDFNNEADTPDNFQSRRPNTSFCFLDIRSPGLGDTAMYLCATSQDRVSGYTFGSGTRLTVV.

J is TRBJ2-2 and V is TRBV2, with TRBD1 matching 9 bases. J lost 5 bases, V lost 6 bases, and 10 bases had no gene match. Germline assignment: CDR1 SNHLY and CDR2 FYNNEI. The CDR3 spans 16 residues. CDR3 sequence (DNA): TGTGCCAGCAGCAAGGACAGGGGAATTGTAACCGGGGAGCTGTTTTTT. It codes for CASSKDRGIVTGELFF.